The clone carrying this TCR beta chain was picked up one time. The CDR3 runs 16 residues. V shed 1 base and J 0 bases; nucleotides not matched to a gene: 8. Germline V gives CDR1 SQVTM, CDR2 ANQGSEA. These data originate in a study of OX40 agonist ivuxolimab in advanced cancers. Generated by immunoSEQ multiplex PCR, the TCRdb table keeps only in-frame clones and is missing some. The profile covers 70,000 to 95,000 clones, with 90% to 95% appearing a single time and 2% to 3% taken by the ten largest. The sequencing used CD4+ or CD8+ T cells sorted from blood, collected in a trial of the OX40 agonist ivuxolimab. The sequence came from an adult with an advanced solid tumor such as melanoma, head and neck, liver or kidney cancer. This chain links TRBV29-1 with TRBJ2-7; 8 bases map to TRBD1. This CDR3 reads CSVEGYQGASSYEQYF. For the CDR3, the DNA is TGCAGCGTTGAAGGGTACCAGGGGGCGAGCTCCTACGAGCAGTACTTC.